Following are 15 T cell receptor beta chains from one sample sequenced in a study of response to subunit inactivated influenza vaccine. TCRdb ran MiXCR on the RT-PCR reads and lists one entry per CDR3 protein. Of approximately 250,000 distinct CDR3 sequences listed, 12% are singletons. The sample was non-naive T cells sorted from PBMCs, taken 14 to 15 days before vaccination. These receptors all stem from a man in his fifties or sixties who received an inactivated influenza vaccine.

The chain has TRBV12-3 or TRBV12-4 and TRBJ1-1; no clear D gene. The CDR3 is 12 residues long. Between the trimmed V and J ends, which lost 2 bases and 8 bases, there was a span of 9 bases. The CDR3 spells CASSLSSMEAFF. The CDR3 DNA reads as TGTGCCAGCAGTTTAAGTTCCATGGAAGCTTTCTTT.

The CDR3 reads CAIRRTSGRRETQYF. The CDR3 region has the DNA TGTGCCATCAGAAGGACTAGCGGGAGGAGGGAGACCCAGTACTTC. The chain links TRBV10-3 to TRBJ2-5, with TRBD2 matching over 14 bases. The germline CDR1 and CDR2 sequences are ENHRY and SYGVKD. Germline trimming cut 6 bases from V and 5 bases from J; bases unmatched to any gene: 5. The CDR3 has 15 amino acids.

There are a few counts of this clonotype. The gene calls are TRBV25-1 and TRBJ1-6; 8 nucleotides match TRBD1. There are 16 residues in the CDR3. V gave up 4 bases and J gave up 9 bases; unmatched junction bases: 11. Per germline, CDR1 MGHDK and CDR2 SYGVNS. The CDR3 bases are TGTGCCAGCAGTGCAGAGTCAGGGGGCGCGGGTTCACCCCTCCACTTT. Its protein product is CASSAESGGAGSPLHF.

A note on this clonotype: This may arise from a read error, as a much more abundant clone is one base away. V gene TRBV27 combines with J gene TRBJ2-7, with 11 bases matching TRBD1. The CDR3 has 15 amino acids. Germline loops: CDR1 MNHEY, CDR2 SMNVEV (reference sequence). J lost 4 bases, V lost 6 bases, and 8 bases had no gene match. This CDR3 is CASSLGTGGLYEQYF. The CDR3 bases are TGTGCCAGCAGCCTTGGGACAGGGGGTCTTTACGAGCAGTACTTC.

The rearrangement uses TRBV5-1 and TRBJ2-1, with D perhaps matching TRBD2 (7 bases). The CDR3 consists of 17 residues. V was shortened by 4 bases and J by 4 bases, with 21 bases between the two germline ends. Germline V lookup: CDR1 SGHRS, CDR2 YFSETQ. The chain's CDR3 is CASSGGAGVTKYNEQFF. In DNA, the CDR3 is TGCGCCAGCAGCGGGGGGGCGGGGGTTACAAAATACAATGAGCAGTTCTTC.

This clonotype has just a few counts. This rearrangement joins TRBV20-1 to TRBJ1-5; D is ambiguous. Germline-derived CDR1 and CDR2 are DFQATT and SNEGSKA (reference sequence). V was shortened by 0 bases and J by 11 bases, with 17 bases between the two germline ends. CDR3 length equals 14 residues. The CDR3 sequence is CSARDMLGGQAQHF. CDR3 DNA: TGCAGTGCTAGAGATATGCTCGGCGGGCAGGCCCAGCATTTT.

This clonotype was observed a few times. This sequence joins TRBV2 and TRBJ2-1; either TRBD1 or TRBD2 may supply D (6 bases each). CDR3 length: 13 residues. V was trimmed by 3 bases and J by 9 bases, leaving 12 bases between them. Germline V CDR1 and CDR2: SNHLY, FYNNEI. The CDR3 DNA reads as TGTGCCAGCAGTGAGATGGGGGGCAGTGAGCAGTTCTTC. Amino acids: CASSEMGGSEQFF.

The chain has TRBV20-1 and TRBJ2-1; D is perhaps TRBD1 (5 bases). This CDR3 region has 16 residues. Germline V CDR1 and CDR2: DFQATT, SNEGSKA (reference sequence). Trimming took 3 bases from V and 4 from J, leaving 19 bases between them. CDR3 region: CSARDLAGMTYNEQFF. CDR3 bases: TGCAGTGCTAGGGACCTCGCAGGGATGACATACAATGAGCAGTTCTTC.

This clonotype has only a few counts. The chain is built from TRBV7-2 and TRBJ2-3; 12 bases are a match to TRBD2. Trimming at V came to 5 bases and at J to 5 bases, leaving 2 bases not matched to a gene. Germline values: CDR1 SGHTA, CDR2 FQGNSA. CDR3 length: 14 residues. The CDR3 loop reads CASSRLAGVDTQYF. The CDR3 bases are TGTGCCAGCAGCCGACTAGCGGGAGTAGATACGCAGTATTTT.

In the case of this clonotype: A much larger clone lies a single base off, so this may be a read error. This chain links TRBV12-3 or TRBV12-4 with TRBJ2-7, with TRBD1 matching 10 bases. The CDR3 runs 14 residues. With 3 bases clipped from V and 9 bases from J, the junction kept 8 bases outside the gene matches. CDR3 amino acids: CASSFETGGYGQYF. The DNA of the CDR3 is TGTGCCAGCAGTTTTGAGACAGGGGGCTATGGGCAGTACTTC.

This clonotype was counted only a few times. DNA of the CDR3: TGTGCCAGCAGTCGAAGACTAGCGGGATCACAAGAGACCCAGTACTTC. Translation gives CASSRRLAGSQETQYF. The chain is built from TRBV28 and TRBJ2-5, with 11 bases that match TRBD2. CDR1 is MDHEN and CDR2 is SYDVKM in the germline V gene. Trimming at V came to 5 bases and at J to 2 bases, leaving 7 bases not matched to a gene. There are 16 residues in the CDR3. The full variable domain, rest sourced from reference TRBV28 and TRBJ2-5, is DVKVTQSSRYLVKRTGEKVFLECVQDMDHENMFWYRQDPGLGLRLIYFSYDVKMKEKGDIPEGYSVSREKKERFSLILESASTNQTSMYLCASSRRLAGSQETQYFGPGTRLLVL.

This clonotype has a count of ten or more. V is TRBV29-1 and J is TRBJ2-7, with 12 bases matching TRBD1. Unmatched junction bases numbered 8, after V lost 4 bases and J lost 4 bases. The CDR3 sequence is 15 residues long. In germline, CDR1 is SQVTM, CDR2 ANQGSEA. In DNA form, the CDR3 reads TGCAGCGTTGTATTTTGGGACAGGGGGCAATACGAGCAGTACTTC. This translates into CSVVFWDRGQYEQYF.

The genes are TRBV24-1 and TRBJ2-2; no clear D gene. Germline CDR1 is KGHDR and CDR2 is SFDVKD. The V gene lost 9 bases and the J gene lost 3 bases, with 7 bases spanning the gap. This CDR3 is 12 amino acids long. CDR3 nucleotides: TGTGCCACCCAGCGAGACACCGGGGAGCTGTTTTTT. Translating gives CATQRDTGELFF.

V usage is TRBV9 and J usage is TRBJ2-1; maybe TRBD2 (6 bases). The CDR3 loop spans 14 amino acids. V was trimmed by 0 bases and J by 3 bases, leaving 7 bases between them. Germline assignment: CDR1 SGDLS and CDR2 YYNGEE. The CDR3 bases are TGTGCCAGCAGCGTAGGGGGGGACTACAATGAGCAGTTCTTC. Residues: CASSVGGDYNEQFF.

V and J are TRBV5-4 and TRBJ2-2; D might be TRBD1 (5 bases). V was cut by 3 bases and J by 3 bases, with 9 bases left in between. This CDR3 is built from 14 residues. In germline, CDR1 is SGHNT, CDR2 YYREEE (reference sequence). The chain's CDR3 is CASSSQVDTGELFF. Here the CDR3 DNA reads TGTGCCAGCAGCTCACAGGTGGACACCGGGGAGCTGTTTTTT. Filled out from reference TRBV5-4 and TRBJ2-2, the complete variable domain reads ETGVTQSPTHLIKTRGQQVTLRCSSQSGHNTVSWYQQALGQGPQFIFQYYREEENGRGNFPPRFSGLQFPNYSSELNVNALELDDSALYLCASSSQVDTGELFFGEGSRLTVL.